This T cell receptor (beta chain) was recovered during a study of response to subunit inactivated influenza vaccine. TCRdb processed the RT-PCR reads anew with MiXCR; each CDR3 protein has one entry. The sample holds approximately 570,000 distinct CDR3 sequences, around 8% seen once. The sequence was obtained from a man aged 50 to 69 who received an inactivated influenza vaccine. Source: PBMCs from blood, taken less than 25 months after vaccination.

CDR3 sequence (DNA): TGTGCCAGCAGCTCCTGGGGACAGGGAACTGGAAACACCATATATTTT. Protein sequence: CASSSWGQGTGNTIYF. The chain carries TRBV7-6 and TRBJ1-3; 9 positions agree with TRBD1. Germline loops: CDR1 SGHVS, CDR2 FNYEAQ. Unmatched junction bases numbered 6, after V lost 4 bases and J lost 2 bases. The CDR3 loop spans 16 amino acids.